The 22 T cell receptor beta chains given below trace back to one sample, sequenced in a study of regulatory dendritic cells for organ transplantation (dated by TCRdb to the late 2010s). Which antigens these TCRs recognize remains unknown. The method was the immunoSEQ multiplex PCR assay. This immuneACCESS table, as held by TCRdb, lists in-frame sequences with V and J called but not all clones. Of the missing ones, under half trace to an unresolved V gene in checked studies; the others have no known cause. This sample holds about 12,000 clones; about 70% were observed only once. Clones ranked in the top ten supply around 0.63% of the sample. Sorted T cell subsets were CFSE-labeled and co-cultured for 4 to 5 days with allogeneic regulatory or mature dendritic cells at a 1:10 DC:T ratio. Specimen: naive CD4+ T cells from blood cultured with regulatory dendritic cells. This sample's cell subset or site label indicates: CD45RA+ naive T cells. The origin of the receptors is a human donor in good health.

V and J are TRBV5-1 and TRBJ1-4; TRBD1 aligns across 9 bases. V lost 1 base to trimming and J lost 7 bases; unmatched junction nucleotides: 8. The CDR3 extends over 16 amino acids. The germline V gene encodes CDR1 SGHRS and CDR2 YFSETQ. The CDR3 region has the DNA TGCGCCAGCAGCTTGAATTTGGACAGGGGCTTTGAAAAACTGTTTTTT. As protein: CASSLNLDRGFEKLFF.

The chain carries TRBV6-6 and TRBJ1-2, with 8 bases lining up with TRBD1. CDR3 length: 14 amino acids. Trimming removed 4 bases from V and 5 bases from J; junction bases left unmatched: 6. Looked up from germline, CDR1 is MNHNY and CDR2 is SVGAGI (reference sequence). CDR3 sequence reads: CASSSGTGAYGYTF. DNA for the CDR3: TGTGCCAGCAGTTCCGGGACAGGAGCTTATGGCTACACCTTC.

The chain joins TRBV7-2 to TRBJ1-3, with D perhaps TRBD1 (5 bases). This CDR3 region has 16 residues. The V gene lost 2 bases and the J gene lost 2 bases, with 13 bases spanning the gap. Per the germline V gene, CDR1 is SGHTA and CDR2 is FQGNSA. The CDR3 protein is CASSLFRGSAGNTIYF. CDR3 in DNA: TGTGCCAGCAGCTTATTCCGGGGGTCAGCTGGAAACACCATATATTTT.

The rearrangement joins TRBV13 to TRBJ1-6; the D is unclear. Germline V CDR1 and CDR2: PRHDT, FYEKMQ (reference sequence). CDR3 length: 15 residues. The germline V and J ends were trimmed by 3 bases and 0 bases, with 6 bases remaining between them. This chain's CDR3 is CASSFGSSYNSPLHF. Written as DNA, the CDR3 is TGTGCCAGCAGCTTCGGGAGCTCCTATAATTCACCCCTCCACTTT.

V gene TRBV9 combines with J gene TRBJ2-3; 7 positions match TRBD2. Unmatched junction bases numbered 12, after V lost 5 bases and J lost 3 bases. CDR1 is SGDLS, CDR2 YYNGEE, per germline. The CDR3 is 16 amino acids. The DNA of the CDR3 is TGTGCCAGCAGTAGGGCTCGCGGGGGAGGAACAGATACGCAGTATTTT. This gives the protein CASSRARGGGTDTQYF.

The CDR3 sequence is CASSFGGHGTGELFF. CDR3 DNA: TGTGCCAGCAGCTTCGGGGGGCACGGCACCGGGGAGCTGTTTTTT. The chain combines TRBV9 with TRBJ2-2; maybe TRBD2 (7 bases). The germline V and J ends were trimmed by 4 bases and 4 bases, with 14 bases remaining between them. CDR1 and CDR2 (germline): SGDLS, YYNGEE. The CDR3 consists of 15 residues.

This rearrangement joins TRBV5-6 to TRBJ2-7; D unclear. V gave up 5 bases and J gave up 6 bases, with 12 bases separating them. CDR1 SGHDT and CDR2 YYEEEE come from the germline V gene. The CDR3 extends over 12 amino acids. This chain's CDR3 is CASSRSLGEQYF. The DNA of the CDR3 is TGTGCCAGCAGTCGGAGCCTCGGCGAGCAGTACTTC.

The chain joins TRBV10-3 to TRBJ2-7; D perhaps matches TRBD2 (6 bases). From germline, CDR1 is ENHRY and CDR2 SYGVKD. This CDR3 is 13 amino acids long. Trimming took off 2 bases at V and 6 bases at J, with 11 bases between the two ends. The chain's CDR3 is CAISETGVGEQYF. Here the CDR3 DNA reads TGTGCCATCAGTGAGACGGGGGTTGGCGAGCAGTACTTC.

The chain employs TRBV25-1 and TRBJ2-6, with D maybe TRBD1 (6 bases). This CDR3 is 17 amino acids long. V lost 7 bases and J 1 base, leaving 17 bases between the germline ends. In germline, CDR1 is MGHDK, CDR2 SYGVNS. DNA for the CDR3: TGTGCCAGCACGCTTGGCCAGGGGCATTCTGGGGCCAACGTCCTGACTTTC. Protein product: CASTLGQGHSGANVLTF.

The V gene is TRBV18, the J gene TRBJ2-2, with a weak D call TRBD1 (6 bases). From germline, CDR1 is KGHSH and CDR2 LQKENI. This CDR3 region has 15 residues. V lost 0 bases and J 5 bases, leaving 10 bases between the germline ends. The CDR3 protein is CASSPPGQWTGELFF. The CDR3 DNA sequence: TGTGCCAGCTCACCACCAGGACAGTGGACCGGGGAGCTGTTTTTT.

The V gene is TRBV19, the J gene TRBJ1-4, with D unclear. The length of the CDR3 is 16 residues. Germline V gene data show CDR1 as LNHDA and CDR2 as SQIVND (reference sequence). V lost 4 bases, J lost 7 bases, and 19 bases lay in between. CDR3 residues: CASSTQGPSRGEKLFF. CDR3 nucleotide sequence: TGTGCCAGTAGTACCCAAGGACCTTCCCGGGGTGAAAAACTGTTTTTT.

V and J are TRBV5-4 and TRBJ2-3, with TRBD2 matching over 10 bases. Germline CDR1 is SGHNT and CDR2 is YYREEE (reference sequence). The CDR3 totals 16 residues. The V gene end was trimmed by 2 bases and the J gene end by 0 bases; junction bases not matched to a gene: 3. The CDR3: CASSFRTSGSTDTQYF. In DNA, the CDR3 is TGTGCCAGCAGCTTCCGGACTAGCGGAAGCACAGATACGCAGTATTTT.

Only a few counts were recorded for this clone. V gene TRBV7-3 combines with J gene TRBJ2-1; TRBD2 agrees at 10 bases. This CDR3 region has 14 residues. Germline CDR1 is SGHTA and CDR2 is FQGTGA. J was trimmed by 4 bases and V by 5 bases; bases with no gene match: 2. CDR3 loop: CASSHSGGYNEQFF. The CDR3 region has the DNA TGTGCCAGCAGCCATAGCGGGGGGTACAATGAGCAGTTCTTC.

The chain is built from TRBV6-1 and TRBJ1-3; D remains ambiguous. V dropped 4 bases and J dropped 0 bases, with 10 bases sitting between them. Germline V gives CDR1 MNHNS, CDR2 SASEGT. This CDR3 is 15 amino acids long. The CDR3 DNA is TGTGCCAGCAGTGTTCGGGGAAACTCTGGAAACACCATATATTTT. Its translation: CASSVRGNSGNTIYF.

The genes are TRBV7-6 and TRBJ2-1; a possible D gene is TRBD1 (6 bases). Trimming pared 4 bases from V and 9 bases from J, leaving 22 bases between. There are 16 residues in the CDR3. Looked up from germline, CDR1 is SGHVS and CDR2 is FNYEAQ. The CDR3 loop is CASSSQDVAGVGEQFF. Here the CDR3 DNA reads TGTGCCAGCAGCTCCCAAGATGTTGCAGGGGTGGGTGAGCAGTTCTTC.

The chain couples TRBV7-7 to TRBJ2-2, with 12 bases lining up with TRBD2. The CDR3 length is 16 residues. The germline gives CDR1 SSHAT, CDR2 FNYEAQ (reference sequence). V trimming: 5 bases; J trimming: 8 bases; junction bases outside the gene matches: 9. The DNA of the CDR3 is TGTGCCAGCAGCCACTCTAGCGGGGGGGCTCGAGGGGAGCTGTTTTTT. Translation gives CASSHSSGGARGELFF.

In its sample, this clone was seen a few times. This chain connects TRBV5-1 to TRBJ1-5; D gene uncertain. The germline gives CDR1 SGHRS, CDR2 YFSETQ. This CDR3 has 16 amino acids. V lost 0 bases to trimming and J lost 1 base, with 11 bases between them. The CDR3 is CASSLAPRGSNQPQHF. CDR3 coding DNA: TGCGCCAGCAGCTTGGCCCCTCGAGGGAGCAATCAGCCCCAGCATTTT.

The CDR3 DNA sequence: TGTGCCAGTAGGTCACAGGGGGCGCGTAGGACGAACACTGAAGCTTTCTTT. Encoded protein: CASRSQGARRTNTEAFF. The rearrangement links TRBV19 to TRBJ1-1; TRBD1 aligns across 9 bases. The CDR3 sequence is 17 residues long. The germline gives CDR1 LNHDA, CDR2 SQIVND (reference sequence). The V and J ends lost 6 bases and 1 base, in that order; junction bases with no gene match: 12.

The chain recombines TRBV7-8 with TRBJ2-7; D is perhaps TRBD2 (6 bases). This CDR3 has 14 amino acids. V lost 5 bases and J lost 4, with 15 bases in between. Germline CDR1 SGHVS, CDR2 FQNEAQ. The CDR3 loop reads CASSTRDWPYEQYF. Written as DNA, the CDR3 is TGTGCCAGCAGCACGCGGGACTGGCCATACGAGCAGTACTTC. The variable domain in full, with the rest retrieved from reference TRBV7-8 and TRBJ2-7, is GAGVSQSPRYKVAKRGQDVALRCDPISGHVSLFWYQQALGQGPEFLTYFQNEAQLDKSGLPSDRFFAERPEGSVSTLKIQRTQQEDSAVYLCASSTRDWPYEQYFGPGTRLTVT.

The chain joins TRBV7-9 to TRBJ2-7; D is undetermined. V lost 0 bases and J 0 bases, leaving 9 bases between the germline ends. The CDR3 spans 15 residues. Germline V gives CDR1 SEHNR, CDR2 FQNEAQ (reference sequence). CDR3 in DNA: TGTGCCAGCAGCTTAGCGTTGGCGGACTCCTACGAGCAGTACTTC. Its translation is CASSLALADSYEQYF.

The V and J genes are TRBV6-5 and TRBJ1-1, with 7 bases that match TRBD1. The CDR3 length is 15 residues. CDR1 is MNHEY and CDR2 is SVGAGI in the germline V gene. V gave up 6 bases and J gave up 6 bases; unmatched junction bases: 13. CDR3 region: CASRDDTGEVSEAFF. As DNA, the CDR3 is TGTGCCAGCAGAGACGATACAGGGGAAGTCTCTGAAGCTTTCTTT.

The CDR3 protein is CASSPAQGPDNSPLHF. The CDR3 DNA reads as TGTGCCAGCAGTCCCGCGCAGGGGCCAGATAATTCACCCCTCCACTTT. The chain joins TRBV28 to TRBJ1-6; D possibly corresponds to TRBD1 (6 bases). V was cut by 5 bases and J by 5 bases, with 16 bases left in between. The CDR3 totals 16 residues. Germline V lookup: CDR1 MDHEN, CDR2 SYDVKM.